This T cell receptor beta chain was recovered during a study of shared clonotypes between healthy human individuals (dated by TCRdb to 2020 to 2022). Describing the broader study: Three men and a couple of women, aged 18 to 49 years, made up the cohort. For each donor, CD4 naive and CD4 memory were each run on three plates, CD8 naive on two plates, and CD8 memory on one plate. The study deeply sequenced blood TCR repertoires of roughly five healthy adults to estimate repertoire size and the extent of clonotype sharing between individuals. Libraries were prepared and TCR repertoires were sequenced by different laboratories using diverse techniques, in order to increase sequencing depth and limit assay-specific biases. Each donor's leukapheresis produced roughly between roughly 0.9 and 8.9 billion PBMCs. Broad study findings and their caveats: Based on pairwise subsampling, the degree of clonotype sharing among donors was expected to be affected by sequencing depth. When a few donors were compared, the shared fraction of clonotypes was 5% to 6.5% for naive CD4, more than 3% for naive CD8, more than 2% for memory CD4, and under 0.5% for memory CD8. Even with the large sequencing depth, rarefaction of the sorted-subset datasets indicated that sequencing was incomplete. Sampling was limited to blood, and TCR repertoires in tissue likely differ from TCR repertoires in blood. Compared with non-shared clonotypes, clonotypes shared by all four sorted-subset donors had higher generation probabilities. Estimated clonotype richness was generally larger for naive than for memory subsets. Because the study included a small number of donors, the genetic and exposure-history diversity represented was limited.

Healthy HIV-negative adults with no recently reported acute infections or vaccinations were included as donors. All donors were Caucasian adults living in Nashville, Tennessee, USA. CD4+ T cells were enriched by magnetic negative selection, after which naive cells were positively selected on CD45RA and the negative fraction was taken as the memory subset. Blood was obtained by leukapheresis, after which PBMCs were separated by Ficoll-Histopaque density gradient centrifugation and cryopreserved in liquid nitrogen vapor phase. Purity and quantity of every magnetically sorted T cell population were checked by analytical flow cytometry. Genomic DNA was isolated from each sorted fraction and quantified by UV absorbance on a Nanodrop 2000c. On this clone itself: This clone's antigen is unknown. Per-base quality was not reported, and no clone a single base away is much larger than it.

Using the deep immunoSEQ assay, multiplex PCR amplified TCR CDR3 regions from genomic DNA. For each cell subset, the extracted genomic DNA was distributed evenly across all wells of several immunoSEQ 96-well plates, and each plate served as one replicate. For sorted subsets, 200 to 250 ng of genomic DNA, equivalent to tens of thousands of T cell genomes, went into each replicate PCR. Purified libraries were quantified with a Qubit 3.0 fluorometer, sized on a Bioanalyzer 2100, and re-quantified with the KAPA Library Quantification kit. Every immunoSEQ 96-well plate was sequenced on a separate single-read 150-cycle Illumina NextSeq 550 flow cell. The original pipeline was this. Because only junctional sequences without quality scores were contained in the immunoSEQ output, filtering matching that applied to full-length reads could not be performed. To assign V/J genes and CDR3, sequences were annotated against IMGT germline references using PyIR, a Python wrapper for IgBLAST v1.9. Reads were removed for weak V/J assignments (E-value above 1e-6), missing CDR3, stop codons, out-of-frame junctions, or ambiguous translated residues. A V3J clonotype was defined by an identical inferred V gene, J gene, and CDR3 amino acid sequence. The percentage overlap between two repertoires was calculated by dividing the number of shared unique clonotypes by the size of the smaller repertoire. Richness of each repertoire was evaluated using RTK rarefaction, the Chao1 estimator, and Recon v2.1 estimates of unobserved clonotypes. Generation probabilities were computed with OLGA for all TCRbeta clonotypes obtained by the gDNA method from several donors. Not all clones reach the TCRdb copy of this immuneACCESS table, which keeps in-frame sequences only. Checked studies attribute under half of the gap to unresolved V genes and leave the rest unexplained. V and J calls and clone size are copied from that table; D and trimming were computed from the DNA. This sample is represented by 2 million to 3 million clones; roughly 93% of them were singletons. The ten largest clones take up 0.35% to 0.45% of the sample.

The V and J ends are trimmed by 3 bases and 5 bases, leaving 12 bases between them. The CDR3 measures 14 amino acids from cysteine to phenylalanine. Only the CDR3 part of the read is kept: 42 bases, read in frame from the first base. Sequences SGDLS (CDR1) and YYNGEE (CDR2) are obtained from the germline V gene. The rearrangement combines TRBV9 with TRBJ1-5; the D gene remains uncertain. The sequenced sample was naive CD4+ T cells from PBMCs. The sample's cell subset or site, from its label and the paper: CD45RA+ positively selected. The sequence was collected from a man between 18 and 29 years old in good health. Some clones in this sample may be carry-over from other donors' samples. The CDR3 is CASSGERQDQPQHF. The sequenced DNA is TGTGCCAGCAGCGGCGAGAGGCAAGATCAGCCCCAGCATTTT.